Listed here are 6 T cell receptor beta chains from one sample, sequenced in a study of blood T cell repertoires in COVID-19. The table came from immunoSEQ multiplex PCR; TCRdb's copy has only in-frame clones and leaves some out. The sample lists some 220,000 clones; around 90% were seen once. Sequencing was performed on peripheral blood. The source of these receptors is a woman aged 18 to 35 who had recovered from COVID-19.

The CDR3 DNA reads TGCGCCAGCAGCCACACGGGACAACCATACTACGAGCAGTACTTC. Translated, it gives CASSHTGQPYYEQYF. The chain couples TRBV5-1 to TRBJ2-7, with D possibly TRBD1 on 6 matching bases. The CDR3 is 15 residues long. Germline values: CDR1 SGHRS, CDR2 YFSETQ. V shed 4 bases and J shed 3 bases, with 17 bases lying between them.

The chain joins TRBV5-1 to TRBJ2-6; a possible D gene is TRBD1 (5 bases). The germline V gene has CDR1 SGHRS and CDR2 YFSETQ. The CDR3 consists of 15 residues. V was trimmed by 2 bases and J by 4 bases, leaving 10 bases between them. The CDR3: CASSFRQLGANVLTF. DNA of the CDR3: TGCGCCAGCAGCTTTCGACAGTTAGGGGCCAACGTCCTGACTTTC.

This chain joins TRBV5-4 and TRBJ1-2; possibly TRBD1 for D (5 bases). V dropped 3 bases and J dropped 8 bases, with 17 bases sitting between them. There are 14 residues in the CDR3. Germline V gene data show CDR1 as SGHNT and CDR2 as YYREEE (reference sequence). The CDR3, as DNA: TGTGCCAGCAGCTCGGGAGGCAGGGTAGACGGCTACACCTTC. It is translated as CASSSGGRVDGYTF.

This chain joins TRBV18 and TRBJ1-5; 7 nucleotides line up with TRBD1. The germline CDR1 and CDR2 sequences are KGHSH and LQKENI. The ends lost 3 bases at V and 4 bases at J; junction bases unmatched: 9. This CDR3 region has 16 residues. CDR3 sequence: CASSPFGRGMNQPQHF. In DNA form, the CDR3 reads TGTGCCAGCTCACCTTTCGGCAGGGGGATGAATCAGCCCCAGCATTTT. Full variable domain (rest looked up from reference TRBV18 and TRBJ1-5): NAGVMQNPRHLVRRRGQEARLRCSPMKGHSHVYWYRQLPEEGLKFMVYLQKENIIDESGMPKERFSAEFPKEGPSILRIQQVVRGDSAAYFCASSPFGRGMNQPQHFGDGTRLSIL.

This CDR3 is CSVTGTGASYEQYF. CDR3 sequence (DNA): TGCAGCGTCACCGGGACAGGGGCCTCCTACGAGCAGTACTTC. The chain carries TRBV29-1 and TRBJ2-7; TRBD1 aligns across 10 bases. The CDR3 is 14 residues long. Germline-derived CDR1 and CDR2 are SQVTM and ANQGSEA. Trimming at V came to 6 bases and at J to 0 bases, leaving 5 bases not matched to a gene.

This clone occurred once. The chain couples TRBV18 to TRBJ1-1, with no clear D. V was clipped by 3 bases and J by 1 base, with 9 bases between them. This CDR3 region has 14 residues. Germline V CDR1 and CDR2: KGHSH, LQKENI. The CDR3 bases are TGTGCCAGCTCACCTTCTTCCTCGAACACTGAAGCTTTCTTT. Translation: CASSPSSSNTEAFF.